These 4 T cell receptor beta chains came from one sample sequenced in a study of T cells in localized non-small cell lung cancer. TCRdb's copy holds only in-frame clones and misses some; the assay was immunoSEQ multiplex PCR. Of roughly 38,000 clones in the sample, approximately 88% are singletons; the top ten hold roughly 2.6%. This sample comprised peripheral blood, obtained before any cancer treatment. These receptors were taken from a woman aged 40-69 years with stage I lung adenocarcinoma.

This clone is a singleton in its sample. The CDR3 DNA is TGCGCCAGCAGCTTGCAGCTCCTAGCGGAAAACACCGGGGAGCTGTTTTTT. The encoded protein is CASSLQLLAENTGELFF. The chain carries TRBV5-1 and TRBJ2-2; TRBD2 aligns across 7 bases. Germline V gene lookup returns CDR1 SGHRS and CDR2 YFSETQ. The CDR3 sequence is 17 residues long. The V and J ends lost 1 base and 2 bases, in that order; junction bases with no gene match: 8.

The gene calls are TRBV28 and TRBJ2-3; D is unresolved. The CDR3 sequence is 16 residues long. Trimming left V 5 bases short and J 4 bases short, with 19 bases between. Germline CDR1 reads MDHEN; CDR2 reads SYDVKM. The DNA for the CDR3 is TGTGCCAGCAGTACTGGTGGCGCTTGGACGGCAGATACGCAGTATTTT. The encoded protein is CASSTGGAWTADTQYF. The complete variable domain, with remaining parts taken from reference TRBV28 and TRBJ2-3, reads DVKVTQSSRYLVKRTGEKVFLECVQDMDHENMFWYRQDPGLGLRLIYFSYDVKMKEKGDIPEGYSVSREKKERFSLILESASTNQTSMYLCASSTGGAWTADTQYFGPGTRLTVL.

This sequence joins TRBV5-1 and TRBJ2-7; possible D gene TRBD1, 6 bases. Per germline, CDR1 SGHRS and CDR2 YFSETQ. There are 14 residues in the CDR3. The V end lost 4 bases, the J end lost 2 bases, and 13 bases lay between the germline ends. CDR3 protein: CASSDGDTTYEQYF. The CDR3 DNA reads TGCGCCAGCAGCGACGGGGACACGACCTACGAGCAGTACTTC.

The chain recombines TRBV6-5 with TRBJ1-3, with D uncertain. V was shortened by 0 bases and J by 0 bases, with 6 bases between the two germline ends. Germline V gene sequence: CDR1 MNHEY, CDR2 SVGAGI. This CDR3 contains 15 residues. The CDR3 spells CASSYSVVSGNTIYF. In DNA, the CDR3 is TGTGCCAGCAGTTACTCGGTGGTCTCTGGAAACACCATATATTTT.